This T cell receptor (beta chain) was identified during a study of blood T cell repertoires in COVID-19. As for the study in general: Acute-phase and convalescent COVID-19 samples originated in the United States, Italy and Spain. The analysed material was cDNA or gDNA that came from T cells, B-cell-depleted T cells, or PBMCs.

Seattle enrolled patients during active infection and tracked them longitudinally. Per the study methods: Scientists estimated how many nucleated cells there were by amplifying reference gene primers. Sequencing was performed with immunoSEQ multiplex PCR; in TCRdb, only in-frame clones are kept and a portion is missing. V, J and clone size derive from that table, while D and trimming were established from the DNA sequence. This table holds about 250,000 clones, about 87% found once. The receptor was isolated from a woman aged 30 to 39 with COVID-19, enrolled during active disease. The sequencing sample was made of peripheral blood.

The CDR3 here is CASSLWGLGTSLQVVHNSPLHF. The CDR3 DNA is TGCGCCAGCAGCTTGTGGGGTCTCGGGACAAGCCTTCAGGTCGTCCATAATTCACCCCTCCACTTT. The rearrangement uses TRBV5-1 and TRBJ1-6; perhaps TRBD1 as D (6 bases). V lost 1 base, J lost 5 bases, and 31 bases lay in between. The V gene's germline CDR1 is SGHRS and CDR2 YFSETQ. The CDR3 is 22 residues long.